The subject of this entry is one T cell receptor beta chain. V shed 3 bases and J shed 2 bases, with 8 bases lying between them. The CDR3 length is 14 residues. Germline-derived CDR1 and CDR2 are SNHLY and FYNNEI. The data originate from a study of blood T cell repertoires in COVID-19. Whole-study context: Italy, Spain and the United States were the sources of the convalescent and acute COVID-19 samples. PBMCs, B-cell-depleted T cells, or T cells provided the cDNA or gDNA that made up the material.

In the authors' workflow: Amplified reference gene primers provided the basis for estimating nucleated cell counts. The assay was immunoSEQ multiplex PCR, and TCRdb's table has in-frame clones only and misses some. The V and J calls and clone size come from that table; D and trimming were worked out from the DNA. The sample consists of around 78,000 clones, around 86% of them appearing once. The receptor's source is an older woman with acute or convalescent COVID-19. V and J are TRBV2 and TRBJ1-5; D is unresolved. Sequenced: peripheral blood. This chain's CDR3 is CASSDMGGNQPQHF. DNA of the CDR3: TGTGCCAGCAGTGATATGGGAGGCAATCAGCCCCAGCATTTT. The variable domain in full, with the rest retrieved from reference TRBV2 and TRBJ1-5, is EPEVTQTPSHQVTQMGQEVILRCVPISNHLYFYWYRQILGQKVEFLVSFYNNEISEKSEIFDDQFSVERPDGSNFTLKIRSTKLEDSAMYFCASSDMGGNQPQHFGDGTRLSIL.